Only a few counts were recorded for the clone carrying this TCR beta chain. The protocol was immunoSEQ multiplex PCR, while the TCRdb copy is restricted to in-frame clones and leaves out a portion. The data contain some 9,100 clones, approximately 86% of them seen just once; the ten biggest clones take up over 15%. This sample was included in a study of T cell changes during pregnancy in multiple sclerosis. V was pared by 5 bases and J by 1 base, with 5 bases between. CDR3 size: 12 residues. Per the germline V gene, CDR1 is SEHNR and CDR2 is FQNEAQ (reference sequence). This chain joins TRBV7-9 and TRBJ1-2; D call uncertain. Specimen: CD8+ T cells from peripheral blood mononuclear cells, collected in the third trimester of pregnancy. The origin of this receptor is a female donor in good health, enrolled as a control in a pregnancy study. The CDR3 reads CASSQNNYGYTF. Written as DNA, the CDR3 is TGTGCCAGCAGCCAAAATAACTATGGCTACACCTTC. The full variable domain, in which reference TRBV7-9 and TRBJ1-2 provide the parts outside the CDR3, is DTGVSQNPRHKITKRGQNVTFRCDPISEHNRLYWYRQTLGQGPEFLTYFQNEAQLEKSRLLSDRFSAERPKGSFSTLEIQRTEQGDSAMYLCASSQNNYGYTFGSGTRLTVV.